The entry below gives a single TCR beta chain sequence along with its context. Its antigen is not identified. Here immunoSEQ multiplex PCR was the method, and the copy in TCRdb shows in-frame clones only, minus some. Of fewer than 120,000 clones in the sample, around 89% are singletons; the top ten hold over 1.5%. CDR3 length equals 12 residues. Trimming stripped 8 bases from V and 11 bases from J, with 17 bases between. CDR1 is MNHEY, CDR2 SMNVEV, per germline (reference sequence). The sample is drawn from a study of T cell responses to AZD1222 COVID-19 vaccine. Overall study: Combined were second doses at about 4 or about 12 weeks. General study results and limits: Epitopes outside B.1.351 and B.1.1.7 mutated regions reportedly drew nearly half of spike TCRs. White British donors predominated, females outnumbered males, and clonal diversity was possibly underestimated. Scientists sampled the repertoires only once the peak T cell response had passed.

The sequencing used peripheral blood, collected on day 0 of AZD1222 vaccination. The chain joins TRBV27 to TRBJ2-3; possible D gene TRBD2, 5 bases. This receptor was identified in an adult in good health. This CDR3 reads CASSPGPRGQYF. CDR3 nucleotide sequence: TGTGCCAGCTCGCCCGGACCACGGGGGCAGTATTTT.